This T cell receptor beta chain originates from a study of T cell responses to AZD1222 COVID-19 vaccine. Study-wide results and limits: An increase in Spike-specific TCR breadth and depth was observed after two AZD1222 doses.

A remark on this clone: Its antigen is unknown.

The protocol was immunoSEQ multiplex PCR, while the TCRdb copy is restricted to in-frame clones and leaves out a portion. The table records 75,000 to 100,000 clones, approximately 90% of them present only once. CDR3 size: 15 residues. The V and J ends lost 4 bases and 0 bases respectively, with 10 bases between them. The V gene's germline CDR1 is MDHEN and CDR2 SYDVKM. This receptor was taken from an adult in good health. The sequences come from peripheral blood, collected on day 0 of AZD1222 vaccination. This chain links TRBV28 with TRBJ1-3; D is unclear. The CDR3 DNA is TGTGCCAGCAGTTGGGCCCGAAGCTCTGGAAACACCATATATTTT. The encoded protein is CASSWARSSGNTIYF.